A single sample is the source of the 9 T cell receptor beta chains below, sequenced in a study of blood T cell repertoires in COVID-19. Assay: immunoSEQ multiplex PCR; the TCRdb copy retains only in-frame clones and omits some. The table records approximately 210,000 clones, 80% of them present only once. The material sequenced was PBMCs or T cells enriched from blood (not recorded which). These receptors all stem from a man under 40 with acute COVID-19.

The V call is TRBV9, the J call TRBJ2-3; tentatively, D is TRBD2 (6 bases). Trimming took off 0 bases at V and 2 bases at J, with 13 bases between the two ends. The V gene's germline CDR1 is SGDLS and CDR2 YYNGEE. This CDR3 has 16 amino acids. The CDR3 here is CASSVEGGEVTDTQYF. For the CDR3, the DNA is TGTGCCAGCAGCGTAGAAGGCGGGGAGGTCACAGATACGCAGTATTTT.

Only one count was recorded for this clone. This sequence joins TRBV3-1 (or the pseudogene TRBV3-2) and TRBJ1-1; D gene unclear. The CDR3 is 14 amino acids. The germline gives CDR1 LGHDT, CDR2 YNNKEL (reference sequence). V was shortened by 4 bases and J by 6 bases, with 15 bases between the two germline ends. The CDR3 here is CASSPTSIFAEAFF. The CDR3 DNA reads TGTGCCAGCAGCCCGACAAGTATATTCGCTGAAGCTTTCTTT.

The chain is built from TRBV5-5 and TRBJ2-5, with a possible D match to TRBD1 (5 bases). The V end was cut by 4 bases, the J end by 0 bases, with 13 bases between. Germline values: CDR1 SGHKS, CDR2 YYEKEE (reference sequence). The CDR3 has 15 amino acids. The CDR3, as DNA: TGTGCCAGCAGCGTAGGGGTCCAAAACCAAGAGACCCAGTACTTC. Amino acids: CASSVGVQNQETQYF.

The chain has TRBV6-5 and TRBJ1-2; tentative D call: TRBD1 (6 bases). Germline V gene sequence: CDR1 MNHEY, CDR2 SVGAGI. CDR3 size: 14 residues. Deletions cut 5 bases from V and 6 bases from J, with 16 bases between. The CDR3 region is CASSLRGGGHGYTF. DNA for the CDR3: TGTGCCAGCAGTCTCCGAGGGGGTGGGCATGGCTACACCTTC.

The chain recombines TRBV5-4 with TRBJ1-6, with a weak D call TRBD1 (5 bases). Germline-derived CDR1 and CDR2 are SGHNT and YYREEE (reference sequence). V was trimmed by 0 bases and J by 5 bases, leaving 6 bases between them. This CDR3 has 14 amino acids. The CDR3 spells CASSLGQNNSPLHF. For the CDR3, the DNA is TGTGCCAGCAGCTTGGGACAGAATAATTCACCCCTCCACTTT.

V is TRBV28 and J is TRBJ1-4, with a possible D match to TRBD1 (6 bases). Germline loops: CDR1 MDHEN, CDR2 SYDVKM. The CDR3 covers 14 residues. Trimming took off 6 bases at V and 5 bases at J, with 13 bases between the two ends. As DNA, the CDR3 is TGTGCCAGCAGCTTGCGGGGGCCCAATGAAAAACTGTTTTTT. This translates into CASSLRGPNEKLFF.

The chain uses TRBV11-3 and TRBJ2-3; 10 nucleotides line up with TRBD1. The CDR3 runs 17 residues. Looked up from germline, CDR1 is SGHNT and CDR2 is YENEEA. Trimming at V came to 6 bases and at J to 4 bases, leaving 13 bases not matched to a gene. DNA for the CDR3: TGTGCCAGCAGTAACTACCATGGGGGACAGGGGTCAGATACGCAGTATTTT. Encoded protein: CASSNYHGGQGSDTQYF.

J is TRBJ2-7 and V is TRBV14; 13 bases line up with TRBD2. Germline CDR1 reads SGHDN; CDR2 reads FVKESK. CDR3 length: 14 residues. With V trimmed by 4 bases and J by 5 bases, 2 bases remained unmatched. The CDR3 loop is CASSRLAGGDEQYF. CDR3 in DNA: TGTGCCAGCAGCCGACTAGCGGGGGGCGACGAGCAGTACTTC.

This chain connects TRBV19 to TRBJ2-2; D gene uncertain. Germline V CDR1 and CDR2: LNHDA, SQIVND (reference sequence). CDR3 length: 13 amino acids. V was clipped by 4 bases and J by 5 bases, with 8 bases between them. The CDR3 loop reads CASSTQITGELFF. For the CDR3, the DNA is TGTGCCAGTAGTACCCAGATTACCGGGGAGCTGTTTTTT. Full variable domain (rest looked up from reference TRBV19 and TRBJ2-2): DGGITQSPKYLFRKEGQNVTLSCEQNLNHDAMYWYRQDPGQGLRLIYYSQIVNDFQKGDIAEGYSVSREKKESFPLTVTSAQKNPTAFYLCASSTQITGELFFGEGSRLTVL.